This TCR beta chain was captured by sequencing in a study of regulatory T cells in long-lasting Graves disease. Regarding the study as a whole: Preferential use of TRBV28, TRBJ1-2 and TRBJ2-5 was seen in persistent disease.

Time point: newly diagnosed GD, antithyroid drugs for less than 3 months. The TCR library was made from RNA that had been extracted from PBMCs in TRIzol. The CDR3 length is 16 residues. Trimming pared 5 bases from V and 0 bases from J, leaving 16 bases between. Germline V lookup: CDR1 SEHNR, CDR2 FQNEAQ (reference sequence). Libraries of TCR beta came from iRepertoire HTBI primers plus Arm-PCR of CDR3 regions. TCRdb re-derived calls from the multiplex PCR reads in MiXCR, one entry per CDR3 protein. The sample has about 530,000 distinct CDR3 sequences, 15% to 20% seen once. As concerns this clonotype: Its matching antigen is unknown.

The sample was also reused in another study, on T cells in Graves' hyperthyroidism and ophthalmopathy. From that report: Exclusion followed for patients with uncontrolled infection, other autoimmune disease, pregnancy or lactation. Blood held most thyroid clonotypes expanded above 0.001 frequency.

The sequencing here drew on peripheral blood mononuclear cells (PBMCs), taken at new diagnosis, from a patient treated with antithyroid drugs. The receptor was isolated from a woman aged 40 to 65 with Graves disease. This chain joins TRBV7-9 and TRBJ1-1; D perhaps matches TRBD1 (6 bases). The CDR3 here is CASSATGTVLNTEAFF. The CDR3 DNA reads TGTGCCAGCAGCGCTACAGGGACGGTCCTGAACACTGAAGCTTTCTTT.